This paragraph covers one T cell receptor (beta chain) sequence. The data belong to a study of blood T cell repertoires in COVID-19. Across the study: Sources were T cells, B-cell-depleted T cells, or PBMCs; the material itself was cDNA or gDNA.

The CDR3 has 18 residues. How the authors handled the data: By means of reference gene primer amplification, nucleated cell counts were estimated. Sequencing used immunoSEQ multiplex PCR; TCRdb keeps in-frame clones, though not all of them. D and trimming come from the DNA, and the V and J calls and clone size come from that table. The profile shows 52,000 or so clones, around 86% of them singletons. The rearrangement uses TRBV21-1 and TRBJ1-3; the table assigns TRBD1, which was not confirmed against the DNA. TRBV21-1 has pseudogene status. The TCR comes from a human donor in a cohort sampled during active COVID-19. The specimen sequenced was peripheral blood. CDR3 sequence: CASSKNTPDRVTGNTIYF. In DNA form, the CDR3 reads TGTGCCAGCAGCAAAAACACTCCCGACAGGGTAACTGGAAACACCATATATTTT.